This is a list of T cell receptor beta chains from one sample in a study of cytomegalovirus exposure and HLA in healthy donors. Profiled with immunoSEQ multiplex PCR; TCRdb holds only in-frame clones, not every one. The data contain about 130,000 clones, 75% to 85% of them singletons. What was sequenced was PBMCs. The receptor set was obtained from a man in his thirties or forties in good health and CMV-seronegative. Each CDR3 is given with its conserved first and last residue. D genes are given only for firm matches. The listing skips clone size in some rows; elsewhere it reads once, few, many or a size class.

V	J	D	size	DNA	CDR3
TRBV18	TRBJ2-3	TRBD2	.	TGTGCCAGCTCGGGACTAGCGGGAGGCACAGATACGCAGTATTTT	CASSGLAGGTDTQYF
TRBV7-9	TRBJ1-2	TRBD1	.	TGTGCCAGCAGCCTTCCGGACAGGGGCTATGGCTACACCTTC	CASSLPDRGYGYTF
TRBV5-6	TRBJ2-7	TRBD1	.	TGTGCCAGCAGCCCAGGGACAGGGGGTTCGTACGAGCAGTACTTC	CASSPGTGGSYEQYF
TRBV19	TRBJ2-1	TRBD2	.	TGTGCCAGTAGTTTGGGACTAGCGGCCTACAATGAGCAGTTCTTC	CASSLGLAAYNEQFF
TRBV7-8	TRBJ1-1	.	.	TGTGCCAGCAGCTTAGAGGGGGTAATGAACACTGAAGCTTTCTTT	CASSLEGVMNTEAFF
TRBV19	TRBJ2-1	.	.	TGTGCCAGTAGCCTCCACAATGAGCAGTTCTTC	CASSLHNEQFF
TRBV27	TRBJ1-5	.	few	TGTGCCAGCAGCAAAACTACAGGGAATCAGCCCCAGCATTTT	CASSKTTGNQPQHF
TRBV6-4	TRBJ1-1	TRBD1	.	TGTGCCAGCGCCCTCGAACAGGGGGACACTGAAGCTTTCTTT	CASALEQGDTEAFF
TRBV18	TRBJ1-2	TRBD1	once	TGTGCCAGCTCACCCGGACAGGACCTCTATGGCTACACCTTC	CASSPGQDLYGYTF
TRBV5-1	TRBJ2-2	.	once	TGCGCCAGCAGATTATACACCGGGGAGCTGTTTTTT	CASRLYTGELFF
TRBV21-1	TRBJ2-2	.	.	TGTGCCAGCAGCCGACATCTCAGAGGGAGGGCTACCGGGGAGCTGTTTTTT	CASSRHLRGRATGELFF
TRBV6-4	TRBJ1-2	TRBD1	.	TGTGCCAGCAGGGGGCCGGGACAGGGGGCCTATGGCTACACCTTC	CASRGPGQGAYGYTF
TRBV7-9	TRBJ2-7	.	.	TGTGCCAGCAGCTTAGAGAGGGAGGCCTACGAGCAGTACTTC	CASSLEREAYEQYF
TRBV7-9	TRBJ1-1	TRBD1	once	TGTGCCAGCGTAACGGACAGGGTCTACACTGAAGCTTTCTTT	CASVTDRVYTEAFF
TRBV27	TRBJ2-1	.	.	TGTGCCAGCAGTCCTAGCCTCAATGAGCAGTTCTTC	CASSPSLNEQFF
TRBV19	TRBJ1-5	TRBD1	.	TGTGCCAGTACCCCCCCCGGACAGGGAATGCATCAGCCCCAGCATTTT	CASTPPGQGMHQPQHF
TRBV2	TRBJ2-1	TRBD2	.	TGTGCCAGCAGTGATGGTCTAGCGGGAGGAATAGGGTACAATGAGCAGTTCTTC	CASSDGLAGGIGYNEQFF
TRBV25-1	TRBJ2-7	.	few	TGTGCCAGCAGTGAATTTGCTACAGGAACAGAGCAGTACTTC	CASSEFATGTEQYF
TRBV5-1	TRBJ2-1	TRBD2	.	TGCGCCAGCGGAGCTAGCGGCCATAACAATGAGCAGTTCTTC	CASGASGHNNEQFF
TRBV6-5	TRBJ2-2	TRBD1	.	TGTGCCAGCAGTCCCGGGACAGAGAACACCGGGGAGCTGTTTTTT	CASSPGTENTGELFF
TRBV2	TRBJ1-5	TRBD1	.	TGTGCCAGCAGCTGGACAGGGATAAATCAGCCCCAGCATTTT	CASSWTGINQPQHF
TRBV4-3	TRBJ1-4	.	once	TGCGCCAGCAGCCAAGTTAGGGACACTGAAAAACTGTTTTTT	CASSQVRDTEKLFF
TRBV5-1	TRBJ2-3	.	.	TGCGCCAGCAGCTTGCAGGGTACAGATACGCAGTATTTT	CASSLQGTDTQYF
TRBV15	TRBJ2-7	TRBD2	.	TGTGCCACCAGCAGAGGTAGCGGGATCAATCCTGTTGCCTACGAGCAGTACTTC	CATSRGSGINPVAYEQYF
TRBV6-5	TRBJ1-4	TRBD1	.	TGTGCCAGCGGGGGACAGGGGGTGCTTGAAAAACTGTTTTTT	CASGGQGVLEKLFF
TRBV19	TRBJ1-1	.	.	TGTGCCAGTAGTAGAACAACAGGAGATGAAGCTTTCTTT	CASSRTTGDEAFF
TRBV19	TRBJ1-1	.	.	TGTGCCAGTAGTAGGCTGGACAGCCCTTCGGTTGAAGCTTTCTTT	CASSRLDSPSVEAFF
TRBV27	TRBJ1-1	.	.	TGTGCCAGCAACCCAATCAGGGGCCCCACTGAAGCTTTCTTT	CASNPIRGPTEAFF
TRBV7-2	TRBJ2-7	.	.	TGTGCCAGCAGCTTAGTCCGTATTCCCAGGGGCGAGCAGTACTTC	CASSLVRIPRGEQYF
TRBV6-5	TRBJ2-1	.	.	TGTGCCAGCAGCCCGGTGGGCAGCTCCTACAATGAGCAGTTCTTC	CASSPVGSSYNEQFF
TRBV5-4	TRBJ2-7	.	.	TGTGCCAGCAGCTTGGTTGTCGGGTACGAGCAGTACTTC	CASSLVVGYEQYF
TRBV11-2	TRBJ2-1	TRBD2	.	TGTGCCAGCAGCTTAGGGGCTAGCGGGATTAATGAGCAGTTCTTC	CASSLGASGINEQFF